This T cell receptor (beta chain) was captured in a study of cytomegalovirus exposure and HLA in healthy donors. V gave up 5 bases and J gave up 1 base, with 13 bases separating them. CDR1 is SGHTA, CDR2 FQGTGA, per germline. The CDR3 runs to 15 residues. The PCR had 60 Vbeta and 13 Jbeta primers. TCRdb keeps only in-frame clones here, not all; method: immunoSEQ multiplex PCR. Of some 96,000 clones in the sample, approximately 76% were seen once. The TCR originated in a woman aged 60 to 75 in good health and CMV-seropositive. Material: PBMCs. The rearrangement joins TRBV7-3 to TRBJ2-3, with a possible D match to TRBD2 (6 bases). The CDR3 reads CASSPERAGTDTQYF. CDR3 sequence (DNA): TGTGCCAGCAGCCCCGAGCGGGCCGGCACAGATACGCAGTATTTT.